The 21 T cell receptor beta chains given below trace back to one sample, sequenced in a study of T cells in Graves' hyperthyroidism and ophthalmopathy. RNA transcripts served as the template for amplifying TCR beta CDR3 regions. A first-round RT-PCR of the TCR CDR3 used the HTBI primer set. MiXCR, applied by TCRdb to the multiplex PCR reads, yields one record per CDR3 protein. The profile covers around 620,000 distinct CDR3 sequences, with around 15% appearing a single time and around 3.9% taken by the ten largest. Specimen: blood. The source is a woman aged 30 to 39 with Graves' hyperthyroidism.

This clonotype has a handful of counts. The J gene is TRBJ1-1, the V gene TRBV7-3; D is ambiguous. CDR1 is SGHTA, CDR2 FQGTGA, per germline. Trimming removed 6 bases at V and 2 bases at J, with 16 bases between. The CDR3 contains 15 residues. The CDR3 loop is CASSVDRAVNTEAFF. The CDR3 coding sequence is TGTGCCAGCAGTGTCGACCGGGCCGTAAACACTGAAGCTTTCTTT.

The V gene is TRBV7-9, the J gene TRBJ1-2; 9 nucleotides line up with TRBD1. There are 14 residues in the CDR3. Trimming removed 5 bases from V and 4 bases from J; junction bases left unmatched: 5. Per germline, CDR1 SEHNR and CDR2 FQNEAQ (reference sequence). The CDR3 protein is CASSAQGAGYGYTF. Written as DNA, the CDR3 is TGTGCCAGCAGCGCACAGGGGGCAGGCTATGGCTACACCTTC.

This clonotype was found many times. The J gene is TRBJ1-4, the V gene TRBV15; 7 nucleotides align to TRBD1. V trimming: 0 bases; J trimming: 8 bases; junction bases outside the gene matches: 9. The CDR3 has 16 amino acids. Looked up from germline, CDR1 is LNHNV and CDR2 is YYDKDF (reference sequence). The CDR3 protein is CATSRDRQGSGEKLFF. The CDR3, as DNA: TGTGCCACCAGCAGAGATCGACAGGGTAGCGGGGAAAAACTGTTTTTT.

This clonotype has just a few counts. A read error may be the cause here, since a much bigger clone is one base away. The rearrangement uses TRBV28 and TRBJ1-5, with D uncertain. In germline, CDR1 is MDHEN, CDR2 SYDVKM. CDR3 length equals 14 residues. Trimming left V 7 bases short and J 3 bases short, with 13 bases between. This CDR3 reads CASNRLQINQPQHF. The CDR3 DNA follows: TGTGCCAGCAATCGACTGCAAATCAATCAGCCCCAGCATTTT.

The chain recombines TRBV30 with TRBJ2-3, with D uncertain. Germline V CDR1 and CDR2: GTSNPN, SVGIG (reference sequence). This CDR3 region has 14 residues. The V gene lost 3 bases and the J gene lost 0 bases, with 10 bases spanning the gap. The CDR3 protein is CAWSRKASTDTQYF. Written as DNA, the CDR3 is TGTGCCTGGAGCCGGAAGGCTAGCACAGATACGCAGTATTTT.

This chain uses TRBV7-9 with TRBJ2-3; 11 positions match TRBD2. V dropped 4 bases and J dropped 2; count of bases not matched to a gene: 11. This CDR3 contains 18 residues. CDR1 is SEHNR and CDR2 is FQNEAQ in the germline V gene (reference sequence). The CDR3 region has the DNA TGTGCCAGCAGCTCCCCCCCCCTAGCGGGAGGTTTCACAGATACGCAGTATTTT. It encodes CASSSPPLAGGFTDTQYF. Using reference TRBV7-9 and TRBJ2-3 for the parts outside the CDR3, the full variable domain is DTGVSQNPRHKITKRGQNVTFRCDPISEHNRLYWYRQTLGQGPEFLTYFQNEAQLEKSRLLSDRFSAERPKGSFSTLEIQRTEQGDSAMYLCASSSPPLAGGFTDTQYFGPGTRLTVL.

As to this clonotype: This clone may be a read error of a much larger clone one base away. V usage is TRBV6-2 or TRBV6-3 and J usage is TRBJ2-1; 8 nucleotides line up with TRBD2. This CDR3 is 15 amino acids long. Germline CDR1 MNHEY, CDR2 SVGEGT. The CDR3: CVSSNTGTSYNEQFF. The CDR3 DNA reads as TGTGTCAGCAGCAACACCGGGACTAGTTACAATGAGCAGTTCTTC.

This chain uses TRBV9 with TRBJ2-7; D may be TRBD1 (5 bases). Germline V lookup: CDR1 SGDLS, CDR2 YYNGEE. V lost 3 bases to trimming and J lost 6 bases, with 19 bases between them. CDR3 length: 15 residues. In DNA, the CDR3 is TGTGCCAGCAGCGCCCCCGGAAAGGGGCGAAGCGAGCAGTACTTC. This codes for CASSAPGKGRSEQYF.

Many counts were recorded for this clonotype. The rearrangement joins TRBV3-1 to TRBJ2-1, with 7 positions matching TRBD2. The germline V gene encodes CDR1 LGHDT and CDR2 YNNKEL (reference sequence). V lost 1 base to trimming and J lost 6 bases; unmatched junction nucleotides: 3. The CDR3 contains 14 residues. CDR3 DNA sequence: TGTGCCAGCAGCCAAGTACGCGGGAGCAATGAGCAGTTCTTC. This encodes CASSQVRGSNEQFF.

This clonotype was detected many times. The chain recombines TRBV7-8 with TRBJ2-7; maybe TRBD2 (5 bases). This CDR3 has 13 amino acids. The ends were cut back, 4 bases at V and 3 bases at J, with 10 bases in the middle. Per germline, CDR1 SGHVS and CDR2 FQNEAQ. The CDR3 nucleotides are TGTGCCAGCAGCTCCGGGGTACTCTACGAGCAGTACTTC. It encodes CASSSGVLYEQYF.

This clonotype was found many times. The V gene is TRBV24-1, the J gene TRBJ2-3, with TRBD1 matching 7 bases. CDR1 is KGHDR and CDR2 is SFDVKD in the germline V gene. With V trimmed by 3 bases and J by 7 bases, 6 bases remained unmatched. The CDR3 covers 14 residues. This CDR3 reads CATSDVRQGNTQYF. The CDR3 DNA sequence: TGTGCCACCAGTGATGTCCGACAGGGAAATACGCAGTATTTT.

This clonotype came up many times. CDR3 region: CASSSKNEQFF. The CDR3 DNA is TGTGCCAGCAGCTCCAAAAATGAGCAGTTCTTC. The V call is TRBV7-8, the J call TRBJ2-1; no reliable D call. V was cut by 4 bases and J by 7 bases, with 5 bases left in between. Germline V gene lookup returns CDR1 SGHVS and CDR2 FQNEAQ. This CDR3 has 11 residues.

This clonotype was counted ten times or more. This chain connects TRBV27 to TRBJ1-4; no definite D call. Trimming stripped 4 bases from V and 6 bases from J, with 9 bases between. This CDR3 spans 13 amino acids. The germline V gene encodes CDR1 MNHEY and CDR2 SMNVEV (reference sequence). CDR3 coding DNA: TGTGCCAGCAGTTATTATATGGATGAAAAACTGTTTTTT. It specifies CASSYYMDEKLFF.

On this clonotype itself: A much more abundant neighbour one base away suggests this may be a read error. This chain uses TRBV28 with TRBJ1-1; TRBD1 matches at 8 bases. J lost 8 bases, V lost 5 bases, and 4 bases had no gene match. Germline V lookup: CDR1 MDHEN, CDR2 SYDVKM. The CDR3 consists of 12 residues. The CDR3 nucleotides read TGTGCCAGCAGTCCCTGGACAGGGGAAGCTTTCTTT. Its translation is CASSPWTGEAFF.

This clonotype appeared a few times. J is TRBJ1-6 and V is TRBV11-2; TRBD1 agrees at 8 bases. Germline CDR1 and CDR2: SGHAT and FQNNGV. The junction had 8 bases not matched to a gene; V was cut back by 3 bases and J by 7 bases. This CDR3 is built from 16 residues. The CDR3 nucleotides are TGTGCCAGCAGCTTGACCCCGGGACAGGAGAATTCACCCCTCCACTTT. Translation gives CASSLTPGQENSPLHF.

This clonotype was counted ten times or more. The CDR3 sequence is CASRPTGPSSYEQYF. As DNA, the CDR3 is TGTGCCAGCAGACCGACAGGCCCGAGCTCCTACGAGCAGTACTTC. The rearrangement links TRBV28 to TRBJ2-7; perhaps TRBD1 as D (6 bases). The germline CDR1 and CDR2 sequences are MDHEN and SYDVKM. The CDR3 contains 15 residues. Trimming pared 6 bases from V and 0 bases from J, leaving 15 bases between.

Many counts were recorded for this clonotype. The chain carries TRBV3-2 and TRBJ2-7; TRBD1 is taken as the D call from the table, unchecked against the DNA. TRBV3-2 is flagged as a pseudogene. CDR3 length: 15 residues. CDR3 in amino acids: CASSPPEGNFHEQYF. The CDR3 region has the DNA TGTGCCAGCAGCCCCCCTGAGGGGAATTTCCACGAGCAGTACTTC.

CDR3: CASSSPGLGSLQETQYF. Here the CDR3 DNA reads TGTGCCAGCAGTTCCCCGGGATTGGGAAGTTTGCAAGAGACCCAGTACTTC. This chain connects TRBV5-5 to TRBJ2-5, with TRBD2 as a possible D gene (5 bases). Per the germline V gene, CDR1 is SGHKS and CDR2 is YYEKEE (reference sequence). Between the trimmed V and J ends, which lost 5 bases and 2 bases, there was a span of 22 bases. The CDR3 has 17 residues.

In the case of this clonotype: Mismatch with germline at one junction end may stem from a read error. This chain connects TRBV19 to TRBJ2-2, with TRBD2 identical over 7 bases. Per the germline V gene, CDR1 is LNHDA and CDR2 is SQIVND (reference sequence). CDR3 length: 13 residues. The CDR3 sequence is CAGSIGGIGELFF. For the CDR3, the DNA is TGTGCCGGTAGTATCGGGGGGATCGGGGAGCTGTTTTTT.

Ten or more counts support this clonotype. The chain has TRBV20-1 and TRBJ2-7; 7 bases are a match to TRBD1. J lost 2 bases, V lost 2 bases, and 3 bases had no gene match. The CDR3 length is 13 residues. From germline, CDR1 is DFQATT and CDR2 SNEGSKA (reference sequence). The CDR3 DNA reads as TGCAGTGCTAGATCCGGGACAGCCTACGAGCAGTACTTC. Amino acids: CSARSGTAYEQYF.

The DNA of the CDR3 is TGTGCCAGCAGCACGGGCGAGACCAGTCCCTCCTTGGAGCAGTACTTC. Its protein is CASSTGETSPSLEQYF. V and J are TRBV9 and TRBJ2-7; D is unresolved. This CDR3 is 16 amino acids long. V was clipped by 4 bases and J by 7 bases, with 24 bases between them. Germline values: CDR1 SGDLS, CDR2 YYNGEE.